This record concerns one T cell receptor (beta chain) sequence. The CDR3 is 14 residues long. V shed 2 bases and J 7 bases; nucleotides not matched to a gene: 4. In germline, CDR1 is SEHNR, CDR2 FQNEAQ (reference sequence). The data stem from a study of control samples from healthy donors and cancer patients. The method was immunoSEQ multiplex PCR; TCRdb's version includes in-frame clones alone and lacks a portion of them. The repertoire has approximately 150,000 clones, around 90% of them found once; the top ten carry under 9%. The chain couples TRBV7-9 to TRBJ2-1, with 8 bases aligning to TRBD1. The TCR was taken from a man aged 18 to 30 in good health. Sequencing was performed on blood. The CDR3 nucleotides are TGTGCCAGCAGCTTACCCCAGGGGGCGAATGAGCAGTTCTTC. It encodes CASSLPQGANEQFF.